This T cell receptor (beta chain) is drawn from a study of blood T cell repertoires in COVID-19. Study at large: Whether acute or convalescent, the COVID-19 samples came from the United States, Italy and Spain. In each case, the material was cDNA or gDNA derived from T cells, B-cell-depleted T cells, or PBMCs.

This clone was observed a single time. V lost 2 bases and J lost 5, with 18 bases in between. The CDR3 has 16 amino acids. Per the germline V gene, CDR1 is MNHNS and CDR2 is SASEGT. In the original workflow: Estimates of nucleated cell counts were drawn from the amplification of reference gene primers. The table came from immunoSEQ multiplex PCR; TCRdb's copy has only in-frame clones and leaves some out. The D gene and trimming were derived from the DNA, and the V and J assignments and clone size from that table. The sample shows approximately 84,000 clones, more than 80% of them seen only once. This receptor was taken from a woman aged 80 or over with acute or convalescent COVID-19. Material: peripheral blood. The chain joins TRBV6-1 to TRBJ1-2, with D possibly TRBD1 on 6 matching bases. The DNA for the CDR3 is TGTGCCAGCAGTGAAACCTATGGACAGCACTCGTATGGCTACACCTTC. This sequence encodes CASSETYGQHSYGYTF.